This passage covers 15 T cell receptor beta chains from one sample sequenced in a study of T-cell memory formation after mild COVID-19. TCRdb independently ran MiXCR on the 5' RACE reads; one entry per CDR3 protein. The table records 250,000 to 400,000 distinct CDR3 sequences, roughly an eighth of them present only once. The sample taken for sequencing was PBMCs or a T cell subset sorted from them (not recorded which). The receptors originated from a man younger than 30 who had mild COVID-19 (a few samples of this study predate the infection). Cell type and time point are not known.

This clonotype was seen many times. This chain uses TRBV7-7 with TRBJ1-2; D remains unclear. The CDR3 extends over 13 amino acids. Trimming shortened V by 3 bases and J by 6 bases, and 11 bases separated the two germline ends. From germline, CDR1 is SSHAT and CDR2 FNYEAQ (reference sequence). The CDR3 protein is CASSFETTHGYTF. The DNA of the CDR3 is TGTGCCAGCAGCTTCGAGACTACACATGGCTACACCTTC.

The genes are TRBV4-2 and TRBJ1-3; 7 bases align to TRBD1. V shed 1 base, J shed 15 bases, and the junction held 3 bases outside the gene matches. This CDR3 is 11 amino acids long. Germline V lookup: CDR1 LGHNA, CDR2 YNFKEQ. As DNA, the CDR3 is TGTGCCAGCAGCCAAGCGGGACAGAAATATTTT. This codes for CASSQAGQKYF.

There are a few counts of this clonotype. This sequence joins TRBV5-6 and TRBJ2-7; 9 bases map to TRBD1. This CDR3 region has 18 residues. Germline trimming cut 2 bases from V and 0 bases from J; bases unmatched to any gene: 12. CDR1 and CDR2 (germline): SGHDT, YYEEEE. CDR3 protein: CASSLPRSRDRDSYEQYV. The CDR3 DNA reads as TGTGCCAGCAGCTTACCCCGGAGCCGGGACAGGGACTCCTACGAGCAGTACGTC.

This clonotype was detected a few times. The chain carries TRBV29-1 and TRBJ1-1; D possibly corresponds to TRBD1 (5 bases). Germline V CDR1 and CDR2: SQVTM, ANQGSEA. Trimming took off 6 bases at V and 5 bases at J, with 10 bases between the two ends. The CDR3 has 11 residues. CDR3 region: CSVNQGTEAFF. Written as DNA, the CDR3 is TGCAGCGTCAACCAGGGAACTGAAGCTTTCTTT.

This clonotype was seen only a few times. V gene TRBV7-2 combines with J gene TRBJ2-3, with 10 bases identical to TRBD2. The CDR3 totals 16 residues. Trimming at V came to 5 bases and at J to 5 bases, leaving 10 bases not matched to a gene. CDR1 and CDR2 (germline): SGHTA, FQGNSA. DNA of the CDR3: TGTGCCAGCAGCCCGAGGAGCGGGGGGGCCCAAGATACGCAGTATTTT. Translating gives CASSPRSGGAQDTQYF.

Ten or more counts support this clonotype. This chain connects TRBV5-1 to TRBJ2-7, with TRBD1 matching 10 bases. Per germline, CDR1 SGHRS and CDR2 YFSETQ. With 2 bases clipped from V and 2 bases from J, the junction kept 1 base outside the gene matches. The CDR3 runs to 14 residues. DNA for the CDR3: TGCGCCAGCAGCTTCGGGACAGGGGCCTACGAGCAGTACTTC. Its protein is CASSFGTGAYEQYF. Complete variable domain (other parts from reference TRBV5-1 and TRBJ2-7): KAGVTQTPRYLIKTRGQQVTLSCSPISGHRSVSWYQQTPGQGLQFLFEYFSETQRNKGNFPGRFSGRQFSNSRSEMNVSTLELGDSALYLCASSFGTGAYEQYFGPGTRLTVT.

V usage is TRBV7-9 and J usage is TRBJ1-4, with no clear D. Trimming took off 4 bases at V and 6 bases at J, with 6 bases between the two ends. Germline CDR1 is SEHNR and CDR2 is FQNEAQ (reference sequence). CDR3 length: 12 amino acids. The CDR3 DNA reads TGTGCCAGCAGCTCCTCAGATGAAAAACTGTTTTTT. Its translation: CASSSSDEKLFF.

This clonotype was observed a handful of times. This chain connects TRBV6-6 to TRBJ1-4; D may be TRBD1 (6 bases). Trimming stripped 2 bases from V and 3 bases from J, with 13 bases between. CDR3 length equals 16 residues. Germline V gives CDR1 MNHNY, CDR2 SVGAGI (reference sequence). Here the CDR3 reads CASSYGIPGANEKLFF. The DNA of the CDR3 is TGTGCCAGCAGTTACGGTATACCAGGGGCTAATGAAAAACTGTTTTTT.

V gene TRBV10-3 combines with J gene TRBJ2-3, with 8 nucleotides matching TRBD1. CDR3 length: 15 residues. Unmatched junction bases numbered 8, after V lost 5 bases and J lost 4 bases. Germline CDR1 is ENHRY and CDR2 is SYGVKD. The CDR3 sequence: CAISTPQGEADTQYF. CDR3 bases: TGTGCCATCAGTACACCACAGGGGGAAGCAGATACGCAGTATTTT.

This clonotype was found many times. The chain carries TRBV10-3 and TRBJ2-7; D remains unclear. The germline CDR1 and CDR2 sequences are ENHRY and SYGVKD. V lost 3 bases, J lost 6 bases, and 15 bases lay in between. There are 14 residues in the CDR3. The chain's CDR3 is CAISDSRSPLEQYF. For the CDR3, the DNA is TGTGCCATCAGTGATAGCAGGTCCCCCCTCGAGCAGTACTTC.

This clonotype was observed at least ten times. The chain combines TRBV6-5 with TRBJ1-2; no clear D gene. The CDR3 consists of 12 residues. Looked up from germline, CDR1 is MNHEY and CDR2 is SVGAGI. V was cut by 2 bases and J by 5 bases, with 6 bases left in between. CDR3 protein: CASSYGGYGYTF. The CDR3 region has the DNA TGTGCCAGCAGTTACGGAGGGTATGGCTACACCTTC.

The genes are TRBV19 and TRBJ2-7; D is perhaps TRBD2 (5 bases). Germline loops: CDR1 LNHDA, CDR2 SQIVND (reference sequence). V dropped 4 bases and J dropped 2 bases, with 15 bases sitting between them. The CDR3 is 15 amino acids. The CDR3 sequence is CASSTRARPTYEQYF. CDR3 DNA sequence: TGTGCCAGTAGTACGCGGGCTCGTCCGACCTACGAGCAGTACTTC. Supplemented by reference TRBV19 and TRBJ2-7, the full variable domain reads DGGITQSPKYLFRKEGQNVTLSCEQNLNHDAMYWYRQDPGQGLRLIYYSQIVNDFQKGDIAEGYSVSREKKESFPLTVTSAQKNPTAFYLCASSTRARPTYEQYFGPGTRLTVT.

This clonotype was seen ten or more times. The chain couples TRBV2 to TRBJ2-5; TRBD2 matches 8 bases. Germline V gene sequence: CDR1 SNHLY, CDR2 FYNNEI. This CDR3 is 14 amino acids long. After removal of 4 bases from V and 3 bases from J, the junction contained 4 bases not matched to a gene. This CDR3 is CASSGNGGEETQYF. In DNA form, the CDR3 reads TGTGCCAGCAGTGGGAACGGGGGGGAAGAGACCCAGTACTTC.

This clonotype turned up a few times. This rearrangement joins TRBV6-8 to TRBJ2-3; 9 bases are shared with TRBD2. CDR3 length: 17 residues. The V gene end was trimmed by 2 bases and the J gene end by 0 bases; junction bases not matched to a gene: 6. Germline CDR1 MNHGY, CDR2 SAAAGT. In nucleotides, the CDR3 is TGTGCCAGCAGTTACGGTCTTAGCGGGGGAAGCACAGATACGCAGTATTTT. Translated: CASSYGLSGGSTDTQYF.

A few counts support this clonotype. This rearrangement joins TRBV7-2 to TRBJ1-5; D is uncertain. CDR1 and CDR2 from the germline V gene are SGHTA and FQGNSA. V lost 4 bases and J 7 bases, leaving 11 bases between the germline ends. The CDR3 totals 13 residues. The CDR3: CASSSLGVQPQHF. The CDR3 nucleotides read TGTGCCAGCAGCTCCTTGGGTGTGCAGCCCCAGCATTTT.